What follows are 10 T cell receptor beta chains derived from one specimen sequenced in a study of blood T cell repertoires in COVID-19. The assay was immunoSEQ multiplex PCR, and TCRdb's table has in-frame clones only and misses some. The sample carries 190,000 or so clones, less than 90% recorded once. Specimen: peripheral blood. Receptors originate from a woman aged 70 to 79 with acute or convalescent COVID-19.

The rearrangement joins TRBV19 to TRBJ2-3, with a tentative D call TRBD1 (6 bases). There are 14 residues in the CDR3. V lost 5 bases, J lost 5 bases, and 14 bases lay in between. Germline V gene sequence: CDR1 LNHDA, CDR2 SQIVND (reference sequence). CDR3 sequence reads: CASSLQGRVDTQYF. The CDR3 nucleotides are TGTGCCAGTAGTCTACAGGGTAGGGTAGATACGCAGTATTTT.

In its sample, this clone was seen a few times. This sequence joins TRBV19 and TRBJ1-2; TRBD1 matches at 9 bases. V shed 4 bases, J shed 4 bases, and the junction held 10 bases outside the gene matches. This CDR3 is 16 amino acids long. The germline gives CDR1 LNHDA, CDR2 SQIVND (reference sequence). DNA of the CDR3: TGTGCCAGTAGTAACACACAGGGGGCAGGGAGCTATGGCTACACCTTC. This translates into CASSNTQGAGSYGYTF.

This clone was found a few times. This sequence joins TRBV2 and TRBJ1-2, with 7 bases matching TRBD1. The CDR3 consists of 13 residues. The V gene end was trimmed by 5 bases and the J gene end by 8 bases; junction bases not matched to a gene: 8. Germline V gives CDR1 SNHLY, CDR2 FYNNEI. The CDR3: CASSRQGVGGYTF. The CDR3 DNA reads TGTGCCAGCAGTAGACAGGGTGTGGGGGGCTACACCTTC.

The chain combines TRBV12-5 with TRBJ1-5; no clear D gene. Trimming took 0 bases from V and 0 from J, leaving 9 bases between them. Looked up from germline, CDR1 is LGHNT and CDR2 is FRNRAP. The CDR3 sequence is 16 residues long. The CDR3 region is CASGLVAGPSNQPQHF. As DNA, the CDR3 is TGTGCTAGTGGTTTGGTCGCGGGTCCTAGCAATCAGCCCCAGCATTTT.

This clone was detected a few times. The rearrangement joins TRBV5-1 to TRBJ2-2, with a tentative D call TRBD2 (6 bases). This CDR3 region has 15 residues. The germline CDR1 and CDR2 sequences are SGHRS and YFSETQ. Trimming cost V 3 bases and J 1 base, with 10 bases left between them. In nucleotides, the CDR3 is TGCGCCAGCAGCTCTCTGGGGGGGAACACCGGGGAGCTGTTTTTT. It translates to CASSSLGGNTGELFF.

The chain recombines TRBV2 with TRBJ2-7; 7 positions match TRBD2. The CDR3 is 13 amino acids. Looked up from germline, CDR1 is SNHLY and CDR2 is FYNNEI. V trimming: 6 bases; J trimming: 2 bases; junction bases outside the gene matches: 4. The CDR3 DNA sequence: TGTGCCAGCAGGGGAGGGACTCCCTACGAGCAGTACTTC. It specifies CASRGGTPYEQYF.

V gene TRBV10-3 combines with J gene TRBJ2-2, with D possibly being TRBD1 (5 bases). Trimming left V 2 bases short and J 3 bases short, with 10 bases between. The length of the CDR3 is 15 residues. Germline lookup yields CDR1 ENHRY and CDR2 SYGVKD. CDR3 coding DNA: TGTGCCATCAGTGAGGACAGACCCCACACCGGGGAGCTGTTTTTT. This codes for CAISEDRPHTGELFF.

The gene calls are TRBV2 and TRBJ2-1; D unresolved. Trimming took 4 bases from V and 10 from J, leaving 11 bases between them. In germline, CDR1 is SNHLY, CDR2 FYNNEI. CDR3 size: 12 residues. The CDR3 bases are TGTGCCAGCAGTGGGCTGACTTCCGAGCAGTTCTTC. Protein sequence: CASSGLTSEQFF.

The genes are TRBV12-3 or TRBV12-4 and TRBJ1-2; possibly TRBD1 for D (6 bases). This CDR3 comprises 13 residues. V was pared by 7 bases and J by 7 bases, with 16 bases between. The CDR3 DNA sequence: TGTGCCAGCACTAGGGGGAACTGGGGTGGCTACACCTTC. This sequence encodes CASTRGNWGGYTF.

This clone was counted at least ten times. CDR3 region: CASSAGLIPNEQFF. Written as DNA, the CDR3 is TGTGCCAGCAGCGCCGGACTGATCCCGAATGAGCAGTTCTTC. The V and J genes are TRBV5-6 and TRBJ2-1; possible D gene TRBD2, 5 bases. The CDR3 length is 14 residues. Germline lookup yields CDR1 SGHDT and CDR2 YYEEEE. Trimming cost V 4 bases and J 7 bases, with 15 bases left between them.